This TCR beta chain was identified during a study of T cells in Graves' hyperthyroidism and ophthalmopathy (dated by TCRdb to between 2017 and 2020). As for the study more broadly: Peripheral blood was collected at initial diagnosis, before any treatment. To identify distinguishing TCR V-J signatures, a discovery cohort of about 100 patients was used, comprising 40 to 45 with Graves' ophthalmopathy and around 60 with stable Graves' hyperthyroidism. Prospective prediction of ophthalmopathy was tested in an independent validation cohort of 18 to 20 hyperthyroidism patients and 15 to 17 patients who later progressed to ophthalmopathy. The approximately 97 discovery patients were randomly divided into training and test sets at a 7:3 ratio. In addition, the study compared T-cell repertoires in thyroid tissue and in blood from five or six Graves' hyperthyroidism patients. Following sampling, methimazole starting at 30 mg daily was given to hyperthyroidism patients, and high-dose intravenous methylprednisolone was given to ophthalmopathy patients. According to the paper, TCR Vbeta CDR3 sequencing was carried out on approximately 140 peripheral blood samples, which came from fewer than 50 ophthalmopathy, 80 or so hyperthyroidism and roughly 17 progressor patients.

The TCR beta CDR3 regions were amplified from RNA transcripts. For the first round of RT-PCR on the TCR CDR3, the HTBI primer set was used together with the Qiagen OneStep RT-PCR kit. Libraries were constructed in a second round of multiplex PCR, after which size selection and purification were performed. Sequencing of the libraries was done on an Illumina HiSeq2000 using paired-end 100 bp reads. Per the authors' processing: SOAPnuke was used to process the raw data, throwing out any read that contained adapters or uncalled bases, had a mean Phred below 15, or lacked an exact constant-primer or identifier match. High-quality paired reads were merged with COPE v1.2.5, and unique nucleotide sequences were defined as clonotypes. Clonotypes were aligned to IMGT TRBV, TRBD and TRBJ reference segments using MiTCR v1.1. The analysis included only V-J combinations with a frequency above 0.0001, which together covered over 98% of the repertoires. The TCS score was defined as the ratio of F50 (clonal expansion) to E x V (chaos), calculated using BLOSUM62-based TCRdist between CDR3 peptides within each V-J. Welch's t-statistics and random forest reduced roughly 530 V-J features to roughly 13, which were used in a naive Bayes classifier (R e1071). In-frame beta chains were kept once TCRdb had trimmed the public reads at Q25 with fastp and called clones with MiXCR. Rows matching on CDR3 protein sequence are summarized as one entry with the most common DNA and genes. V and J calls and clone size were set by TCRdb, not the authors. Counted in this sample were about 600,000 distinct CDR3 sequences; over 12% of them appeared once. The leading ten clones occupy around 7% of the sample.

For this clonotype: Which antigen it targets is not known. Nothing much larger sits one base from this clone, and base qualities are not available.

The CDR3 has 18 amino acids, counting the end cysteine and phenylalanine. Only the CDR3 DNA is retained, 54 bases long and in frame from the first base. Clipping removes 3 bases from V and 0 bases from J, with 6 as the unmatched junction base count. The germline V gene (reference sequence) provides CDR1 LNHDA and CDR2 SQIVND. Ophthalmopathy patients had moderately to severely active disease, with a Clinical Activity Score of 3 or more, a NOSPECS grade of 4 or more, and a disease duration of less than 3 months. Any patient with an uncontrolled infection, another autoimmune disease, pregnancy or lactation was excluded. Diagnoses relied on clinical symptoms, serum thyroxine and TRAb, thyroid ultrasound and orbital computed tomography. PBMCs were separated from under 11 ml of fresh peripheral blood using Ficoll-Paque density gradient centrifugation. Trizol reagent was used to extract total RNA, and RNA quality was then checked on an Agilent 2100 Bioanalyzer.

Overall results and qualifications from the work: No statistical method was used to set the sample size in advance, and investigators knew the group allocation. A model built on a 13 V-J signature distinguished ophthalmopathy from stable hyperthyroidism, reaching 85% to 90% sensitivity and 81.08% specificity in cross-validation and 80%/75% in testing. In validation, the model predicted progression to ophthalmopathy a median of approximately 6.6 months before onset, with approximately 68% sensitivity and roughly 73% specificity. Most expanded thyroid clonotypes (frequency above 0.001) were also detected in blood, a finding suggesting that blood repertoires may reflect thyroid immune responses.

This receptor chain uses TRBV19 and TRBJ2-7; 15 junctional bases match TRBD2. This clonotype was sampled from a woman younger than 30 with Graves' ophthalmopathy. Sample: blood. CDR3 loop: CASSMGLAGGLSSYEQYF. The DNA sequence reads TGTGCCAGTAGTATGGGACTAGCGGGAGGCCTGAGCTCCTACGAGCAGTACTTC.